This T cell receptor (beta chain) was documented in a study of T cells in localized non-small cell lung cancer. Points from the study as a whole: A median of around 58 clones ranked among the top 100 in tumor appeared in adjacent lung.

The germline V gene encodes CDR1 MNHNY and CDR2 SVGAGI (reference sequence). This CDR3 is built from 14 residues. The J segment lost 3 bases and the V segment lost 6 bases, leaving 5 bases of the junction unmatched. This clone was picked up a small number of times. Its target is not known. The table came from immunoSEQ multiplex PCR; TCRdb's copy has only in-frame clones and leaves some out. The repertoire holds about 79,000 clones, approximately 84% seen once, with approximately 12% in the top ten. This material consisted of peripheral blood, taken before any cancer treatment. V and J are TRBV6-6 and TRBJ2-3; 8 bases agree with TRBD2. This clonotype was obtained from a female donor of 60 years or more with stage I lung adenocarcinoma. CDR3 amino acids: CASSRGGRTDTQYF. DNA of the CDR3: TGTGCCAGCAGCCGGGGGGGCAGGACAGATACGCAGTATTTT.